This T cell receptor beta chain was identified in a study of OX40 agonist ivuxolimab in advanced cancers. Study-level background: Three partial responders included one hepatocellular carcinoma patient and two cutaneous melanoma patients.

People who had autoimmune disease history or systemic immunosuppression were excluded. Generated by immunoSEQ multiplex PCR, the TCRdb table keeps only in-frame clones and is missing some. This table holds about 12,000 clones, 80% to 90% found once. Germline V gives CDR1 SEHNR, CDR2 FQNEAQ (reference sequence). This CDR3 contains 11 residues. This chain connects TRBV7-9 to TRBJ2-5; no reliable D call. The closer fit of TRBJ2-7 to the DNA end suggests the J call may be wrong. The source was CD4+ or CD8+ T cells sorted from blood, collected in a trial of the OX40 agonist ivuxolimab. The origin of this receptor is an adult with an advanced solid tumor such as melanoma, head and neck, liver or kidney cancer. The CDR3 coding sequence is TGTGCCAGCAGCAGAGCCTACGAGCAGTACTTC. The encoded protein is CASSRAYEQYF.